Reported below is one T cell receptor beta chain. The target antigen is unknown. This sample was included in a study of T cells after posttransplantation cyclophosphamide. Study-wide results and limits: Recipient CMV seropositivity and CMV reactivation strongly tracked TRB clonality. Tissue-infiltrating T cells from skin or gut overlapped little with blood T cells.

J gave up 7 bases and V 0 bases, and 6 bases lay outside the gene matches. The CDR3 runs 16 residues. CDR1 MGHRA and CDR2 YSYEKL come from the germline V gene. Sequencing used immunoSEQ multiplex PCR; TCRdb keeps in-frame clones, though not all of them. This sample has tens of thousands of clones, with nearly 99% found just once. The naive gate required viable CD3+CD4+ or CD3+CD8+ cells with CCR7+CD45RA+CD45RO-CD95-CD27+CD28+ phenotype. The sequence derives from a man aged 40-50 years in good health, CMV-negative, and a related stem cell transplant donor. Specimen: naive CD8+ T cells sorted from PBMCs. The chain couples TRBV4-1 to TRBJ2-7, with 13 bases lining up with TRBD2. CDR3 residues: CASSQDGLAGVGEQYF. The CDR3 coding sequence is TGCGCCAGCAGCCAAGACGGACTAGCGGGAGTGGGAGAGCAGTACTTC.